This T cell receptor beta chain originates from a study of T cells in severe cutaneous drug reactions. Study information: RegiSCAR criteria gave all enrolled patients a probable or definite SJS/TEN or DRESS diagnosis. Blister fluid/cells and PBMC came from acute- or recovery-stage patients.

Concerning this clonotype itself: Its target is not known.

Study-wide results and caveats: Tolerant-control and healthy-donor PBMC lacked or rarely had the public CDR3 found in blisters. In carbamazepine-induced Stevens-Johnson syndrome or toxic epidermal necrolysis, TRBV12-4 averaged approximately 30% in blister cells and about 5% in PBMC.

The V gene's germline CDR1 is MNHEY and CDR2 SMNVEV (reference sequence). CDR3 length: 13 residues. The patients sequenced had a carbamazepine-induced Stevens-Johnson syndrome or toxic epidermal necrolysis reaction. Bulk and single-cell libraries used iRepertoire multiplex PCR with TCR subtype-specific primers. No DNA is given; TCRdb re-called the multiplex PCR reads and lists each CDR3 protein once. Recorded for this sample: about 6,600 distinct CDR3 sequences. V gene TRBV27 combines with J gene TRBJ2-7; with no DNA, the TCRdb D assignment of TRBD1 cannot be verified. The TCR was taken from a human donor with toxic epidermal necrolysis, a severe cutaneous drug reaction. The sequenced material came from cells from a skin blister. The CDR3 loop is CASSLGTHYEQYF.